A selection of T cell receptor beta chains follows, all from one sample in a study of human T cells and chemical hapten exposure. MiXCR was run by TCRdb on the RACE reads, yielding one entry per CDR3 protein. The sample gives some 380,000 distinct CDR3 sequences, 4% to 5.5% of which show up once; under 3% is in the top ten. The sequences come from whole blood, collected in connection with sensitization to the hapten diphenylcyclopropenone (DPC). These receptors all come from a woman in her fifties or sixties with alopecia areata. Some clones in this sample may be carry-over from other donors' samples. The CDR3 runs from the conserved cysteine through the conserved F or W. The D gene is left open where the match is weak. Size is omitted from some rows. Given values are once, few, many or a class for expanded clones.

clone_size: -
j_call: TRBJ2-7
d_call: TRBD2
v_call: TRBV20-1
cdr3_aa: CSASFSGRKYEQYF
cdr3_nt: TGCAGTGCTAGCTTTAGCGGGAGGAAGTACGAGCAGTACTTC

clone_size: few
j_call: TRBJ2-3
d_call: -
v_call: TRBV30
cdr3_aa: CAWSVTEPQYF
cdr3_nt: TGTGCCTGGAGTGTGACGGAACCCCAGTATTTT

clone_size: -
j_call: TRBJ2-3
d_call: -
v_call: TRBV4-1
cdr3_aa: CASSQAYSADTQYF
cdr3_nt: TGCGCCAGCAGCCAAGCGTACTCGGCAGATACGCAGTATTTT

clone_size: many
j_call: TRBJ1-5
d_call: -
v_call: TRBV7-2
cdr3_aa: CASSSTGGNSNQPQHF
cdr3_nt: TGTGCCAGCAGCTCCACCGGGGGGAATAGCAATCAGCCCCAGCATTTT

clone_size: many
j_call: TRBJ1-1
d_call: -
v_call: TRBV7-3
cdr3_aa: CASSLAKIGRHTEAFF
cdr3_nt: TGTGCCAGCAGCTTAGCTAAGATAGGGAGGCACACTGAAGCTTTCTTT

clone_size: many
j_call: TRBJ2-1
d_call: TRBD1
v_call: TRBV5-1
cdr3_aa: CASSFPLDRAGEQFF
cdr3_nt: TGCGCCAGCAGCTTCCCACTCGACAGGGCCGGTGAGCAGTTCTTC

clone_size: many
j_call: TRBJ2-5
d_call: -
v_call: TRBV25-1
cdr3_aa: CASSVGMKTQYF
cdr3_nt: TGTGCCAGCAGCGTGGGAATGAAGACCCAGTACTTC

clone_size: few
j_call: TRBJ1-1
d_call: -
v_call: TRBV7-9
cdr3_aa: CATSNTEAFF
cdr3_nt: TGTGCCACCTCGAACACTGAAGCTTTCTTT

clone_size: few
j_call: TRBJ2-5
d_call: -
v_call: TRBV24-1
cdr3_aa: CATSDAVGEETQYF
cdr3_nt: TGTGCCACCAGTGATGCGGTCGGGGAAGAGACCCAGTACTTC

clone_size: few
j_call: TRBJ2-3
d_call: -
v_call: TRBV7-2
cdr3_aa: CASSLAQARSTDTQYF
cdr3_nt: TGTGCCAGCAGCTTAGCGCAGGCTAGGAGCACAGATACGCAGTATTTT

clone_size: -
j_call: TRBJ2-7
d_call: -
v_call: TRBV2
cdr3_aa: CASRATSYEQYF
cdr3_nt: TGTGCCAGCAGAGCTACCTCCTACGAGCAGTACTTC